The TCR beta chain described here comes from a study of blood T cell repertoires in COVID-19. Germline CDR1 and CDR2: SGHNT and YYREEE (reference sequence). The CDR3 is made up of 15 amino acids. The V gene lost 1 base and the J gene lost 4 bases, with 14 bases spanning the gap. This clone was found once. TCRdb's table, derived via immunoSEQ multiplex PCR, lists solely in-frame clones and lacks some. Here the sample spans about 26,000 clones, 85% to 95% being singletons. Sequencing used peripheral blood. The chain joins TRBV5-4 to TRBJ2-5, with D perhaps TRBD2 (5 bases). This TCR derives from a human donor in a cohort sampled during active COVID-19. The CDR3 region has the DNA TGTGCCAGCAGCTTGCCGACTACTGGAACAGAGACCCAGTACTTC. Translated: CASSLPTTGTETQYF.